These 28 T cell receptor beta chains were all obtained from the same sample, sequenced in a study of response to subunit inactivated influenza vaccine. TCRdb reprocessed the RT-PCR reads with MiXCR, giving one entry per CDR3 protein. The table includes fewer than 700,000 distinct CDR3 sequences, 10% to 15% detected once. Sequencing was performed on PBMCs from blood, taken more than 35 days after vaccination. These TCRs come from a man aged 50 to 59 who received an inactivated influenza vaccine.

The V call is TRBV15, the J call TRBJ2-1; D is unclear. Germline lookup yields CDR1 LNHNV and CDR2 YYDKDF (reference sequence). The CDR3 runs to 14 residues. V lost 5 bases, J lost 5 bases, and 13 bases lay in between. The CDR3 coding sequence is TGTGCCACCAGCGCCGTAAGGTTCAACAATGAGCAGTTCTTC. Translation gives CATSAVRFNNEQFF.

This chain uses TRBV6-5 with TRBJ2-5; 7 bases align to TRBD1. The trim removed 6 bases at V and 2 bases at J, leaving 6 bases unmatched. Germline CDR1 MNHEY, CDR2 SVGAGI. The CDR3 spans 14 residues. CDR3 sequence (DNA): TGTGCCAGCAGCTATAGGACAGGTCAAGAGACCCAGTACTTC. Protein sequence: CASSYRTGQETQYF.

The CDR3 region has the DNA TGCGCCAGCAGCTTGCTTTCGGGAGCTGAAGCTTTCTTT. Protein product: CASSLLSGAEAFF. The gene calls are TRBV5-1 and TRBJ1-1; D unclear. Germline V CDR1 and CDR2: SGHRS, YFSETQ. The CDR3 loop spans 13 amino acids. Trimming left V 1 base short and J 6 bases short, with 10 bases between.

The rearrangement uses TRBV2 and TRBJ2-7; 7 positions match TRBD2. V was clipped by 4 bases and J by 2 bases; unmatched bases: 8. The V gene's germline CDR1 is SNHLY and CDR2 FYNNEI. The CDR3 totals 15 residues. DNA of the CDR3: TGTGCCAGCAGTGGTGCGGGGGACCGGGCCTACGAGCAGTACTTC. It codes for CASSGAGDRAYEQYF.

The rearrangement joins TRBV19 to TRBJ2-7; 9 nucleotides agree with TRBD2. With 0 bases clipped from V and 6 bases from J, the junction kept 6 bases outside the gene matches. CDR3 length equals 15 residues. From germline, CDR1 is LNHDA and CDR2 SQIVND (reference sequence). The CDR3 coding sequence is TGTGCCAGTAGTATAGAGGGACTAGCTGGATCCGAGCAGTACTTC. Its translation is CASSIEGLAGSEQYF.

The sample holds many counts of this clonotype. The chain combines TRBV5-1 with TRBJ1-6, with TRBD1 matching over 9 bases. Germline V gives CDR1 SGHRS, CDR2 YFSETQ. Trimming cost V 2 bases and J 5 bases; bases outside gene matches: 2. The CDR3 loop spans 15 amino acids. CDR3 region: CASSLGTGNNSPLHF. The CDR3 DNA follows: TGCGCCAGCAGCTTAGGGACAGGGAATAATTCACCCCTCCACTTT.

This clonotype appeared a few times. This chain connects TRBV24-1 to TRBJ2-2, with 8 nucleotides matching TRBD1. Trimming took 3 bases from V and 5 from J; bases not matched to a gene: 7. In germline, CDR1 is KGHDR, CDR2 SFDVKD. CDR3 length: 16 amino acids. In nucleotides, the CDR3 is TGTGCCACCAGTGATCCCCGGACAGGGTGGACCGGGGAGCTGTTTTTT. Translating gives CATSDPRTGWTGELFF.

This clonotype was recorded once. Compared with germline, one end of the junction differs, possibly owing to a read error. For the CDR3, the DNA is TGCTGTGCTAGACCCCGCCTAGCGGGGTCCAATGAGCAGTTCTTC. As protein: CCARPRLAGSNEQFF. The chain employs TRBV20-1 and TRBJ2-1; the match to TRBD2 covers 9 bases. Germline V gene data show CDR1 as DFQATT and CDR2 as SNEGSKA (reference sequence). The CDR3 has 15 amino acids.

In its sample, this clonotype was seen a few times. Here the CDR3 DNA reads TGTGCCATCAGTGAGACCTCGTACCAAGAGACCCAGTACTTC. Amino acid sequence: CAISETSYQETQYF. The V and J genes are TRBV10-3 and TRBJ2-5; D uncertain. The CDR3 has 14 amino acids. Germline values: CDR1 ENHRY, CDR2 SYGVKD. Trimming took off 2 bases at V and 0 bases at J, with 7 bases between the two ends.

The V call is TRBV7-6, the J call TRBJ2-7; D is unclear. The V gene lost 0 bases and the J gene lost 5 bases, with 5 bases spanning the gap. The CDR3 totals 12 residues. Germline CDR1 reads SGHVS; CDR2 reads FNYEAQ. The DNA of the CDR3 is TGTGCCAGCAGCTTAGCGGATAACGAGCAGTACTTC. Protein product: CASSLADNEQYF.

This clonotype was counted many times. The DNA for the CDR3 is TGCGCCAGCAGCTTAGCGGGGAAGCCGACCTACGAGCAGTACTTC. Amino acids: CASSLAGKPTYEQYF. V is TRBV5-1 and J is TRBJ2-7; 7 nucleotides agree with TRBD2. The CDR3 runs 15 residues. CDR1 and CDR2 from the germline V gene are SGHRS and YFSETQ. Trimming took 2 bases from V and 2 from J; bases not matched to a gene: 7.

The CDR3, as DNA: TGTGCCAGCAGGAAACTAGCGGGGGCCGGATCTAGCACAGATACGCAGTATTTT. This codes for CASRKLAGAGSSTDTQYF. The rearrangement joins TRBV11-2 to TRBJ2-3; 11 bases are shared with TRBD2. Germline CDR1 is SGHAT and CDR2 is FQNNGV. V trimming: 6 bases; J trimming: 0 bases; junction bases outside the gene matches: 11. This CDR3 contains 18 residues.

This clonotype was observed a handful of times. This chain connects TRBV7-9 to TRBJ2-1; 9 bases agree with TRBD2. The CDR3 covers 15 residues. Germline V gene sequence: CDR1 SEHNR, CDR2 FQNEAQ (reference sequence). V shed 0 bases and J 7 bases; nucleotides not matched to a gene: 4. CDR3 loop: CASSLALAGMNEQFF. Written as DNA, the CDR3 is TGTGCCAGCAGCTTAGCGCTAGCGGGGATGAATGAGCAGTTCTTC.

The sample holds many counts of this clonotype. V usage is TRBV10-3 and J usage is TRBJ2-7; 9 nucleotides agree with TRBD1. Per the germline V gene, CDR1 is ENHRY and CDR2 is SYGVKD. Trimming cost V 7 bases and J 1 base; bases outside gene matches: 5. This CDR3 contains 14 residues. CDR3 in DNA: TGTGCCATCATGGAGACAGGGGGTTCCTACGAGCAGTACTTC. This gives the protein CAIMETGGSYEQYF.

The table lists this clonotype with many counts. CDR3 in DNA: TGTGCCAGCAGCTTAAACAATGAGCAGTTCTTC. It is translated as CASSLNNEQFF. The rearrangement joins TRBV12-3 or TRBV12-4 to TRBJ2-1; no clear D gene. The V gene lost 6 bases and the J gene lost 5 bases, with 5 bases spanning the gap. CDR3 length: 11 residues.

As DNA, the CDR3 is TGTGCCAGCACCCCCTCCCGACAGTCAAGCAATCAGCCCCAGCATTTT. This translates into CASTPSRQSSNQPQHF. The rearrangement joins TRBV28 to TRBJ1-5, with D perhaps TRBD1 (5 bases). The CDR3 consists of 16 residues. V shed 7 bases and J shed 1 base, with 17 bases lying between them. Germline CDR1 and CDR2: MDHEN and SYDVKM.

This clonotype was counted a few times. The CDR3 reads CASSDRTGPETQYF. As DNA, the CDR3 is TGCGCCAGCAGCGACAGGACAGGCCCGGAGACCCAGTACTTC. The chain links TRBV5-1 to TRBJ2-5; TRBD1 agrees at 7 bases. CDR1 and CDR2 from the germline V gene are SGHRS and YFSETQ. V dropped 4 bases and J dropped 5; count of bases not matched to a gene: 8. CDR3 length: 14 amino acids.

The chain carries TRBV5-1 and TRBJ2-7; a weak D match, TRBD1 (5 bases). V gave up 3 bases and J gave up 6 bases, with 16 bases separating them. Germline assignment: CDR1 SGHRS and CDR2 YFSETQ. This CDR3 spans 14 amino acids. In nucleotides, the CDR3 is TGCGCCAGCAGCTGGGTAGGGGCGGATTTCGAGCAGTACTTC. It codes for CASSWVGADFEQYF. The entire variable domain, with the rest obtained from reference TRBV5-1 and TRBJ2-7, is as follows: KAGVTQTPRYLIKTRGQQVTLSCSPISGHRSVSWYQQTPGQGLQFLFEYFSETQRNKGNFPGRFSGRQFSNSRSEMNVSTLELGDSALYLCASSWVGADFEQYFGPGTRLTVT.

This clonotype was counted a single time. The V and J genes are TRBV11-2 and TRBJ2-7; D may be TRBD1 (6 bases). Deletions cut 3 bases from V and 2 bases from J, with 20 bases between. Per germline, CDR1 SGHAT and CDR2 FQNNGV. The CDR3 totals 17 residues. The CDR3 region has the DNA TGTGCCAGCAGCTTTTTTCTCGGGCGCCAGGGGACCTACGAGCAGTACTTC. It specifies CASSFFLGRQGTYEQYF.

V gene TRBV6-1 combines with J gene TRBJ1-6, with TRBD1 matching over 7 bases. The CDR3 runs 16 residues. Germline assignment: CDR1 MNHNS and CDR2 SASEGT. Trimming at V came to 3 bases and at J to 4 bases, leaving 6 bases not matched to a gene. The DNA of the CDR3 is TGTGCCAGCAGTGATCTTCAGGGGGTTTATAATTCACCCCTCCACTTT. Translated, it gives CASSDLQGVYNSPLHF.

The V gene is TRBV29-1, the J gene TRBJ2-2, with a possible D match to TRBD2 (5 bases). The CDR3 contains 15 residues. Trimming stripped 2 bases from V and 6 bases from J, with 16 bases between. Germline CDR1 and CDR2: SQVTM and ANQGSEA. CDR3 bases: TGCAGCGTTGAATTTCTCGGACTCGGGTCCGGGGAGCTGTTTTTT. This translates into CSVEFLGLGSGELFF.

The chain joins TRBV24-1 to TRBJ2-7; possibly TRBD1 for D (6 bases). This CDR3 has 12 residues. V shed 11 bases and J shed 0 bases, with 10 bases lying between them. The germline CDR1 and CDR2 sequences are KGHDR and SFDVKD. The CDR3, as DNA: TGTGCCATCAGGGGACCCTCCTACGAGCAGTACTTC. Protein product: CAIRGPSYEQYF.

The chain couples TRBV3-1 to TRBJ2-7, with 9 bases identical to TRBD1. In germline, CDR1 is LGHDT, CDR2 YNNKEL (reference sequence). This CDR3 region has 15 residues. Trimming took 1 base from V and 2 from J; bases not matched to a gene: 3. The CDR3 protein is CASSQAGQGTYEQYF. The CDR3 DNA reads as TGTGCCAGCAGCCAAGCAGGACAGGGGACCTACGAGCAGTACTTC.

Only a few counts were recorded for this clonotype. The chain couples TRBV6-6 to TRBJ1-2; no firm D call. This CDR3 region has 13 residues. Germline CDR1 and CDR2: MNHNY and SVGAGI (reference sequence). Between the trimmed V and J ends, which lost 2 bases and 4 bases, there was a span of 8 bases. CDR3 sequence reads: CASSYAGTYGYTF. The CDR3 DNA reads as TGTGCCAGCAGTTACGCAGGAACCTATGGCTACACCTTC.

This clonotype has just a few counts. The genes are TRBV10-3 and TRBJ2-3; D perhaps matches TRBD2 (5 bases). CDR3 length: 13 amino acids. Trimming removed 5 bases from V and 8 bases from J, with 14 bases in between. Looked up from germline, CDR1 is ENHRY and CDR2 is SYGVKD. CDR3 loop: CAISPGREGTQYF. CDR3 nucleotide sequence: TGTGCCATCAGTCCTGGACGAGAGGGTACGCAGTATTTT.

The chain has TRBV27 and TRBJ2-7; TRBD2 matches 7 bases. The J segment lost 2 bases and the V segment lost 2 bases, leaving 6 bases of the junction unmatched. The CDR3 loop spans 15 amino acids. CDR1 and CDR2 (germline): MNHEY, SMNVEV (reference sequence). For the CDR3, the DNA is TGTGCCAGCAGTTTAGGGGGGGGTGCGGCCTACGAGCAGTACTTC. It encodes CASSLGGGAAYEQYF.

The chain combines TRBV30 with TRBJ1-1; D is unresolved. The germline gives CDR1 GTSNPN, CDR2 SVGIG (reference sequence). This CDR3 is built from 14 residues. Trimming cost V 3 bases and J 8 bases, with 19 bases left between them. This chain's CDR3 is CAWRSGLILSEAFF. The CDR3 coding sequence is TGTGCCTGGAGGAGTGGCTTGATACTTTCCGAAGCTTTCTTT. Together with reference TRBV30 and TRBJ1-1, the CDR3 gives the full variable domain: SQTIHQWPATLVQPVGSPLSLECTVEGTSNPNLYWYRQAAGRGLQLLFYSVGIGQISSEVPQNLSASRPQDRQFILSSKKLLLSDSGFYLCAWRSGLILSEAFFGQGTRLTVV.

This clonotype came up many times. This sequence joins TRBV6-5 and TRBJ1-4; D perhaps matches TRBD1 (5 bases). Trimming stripped 0 bases from V and 6 bases from J, with 11 bases between. The germline V gene encodes CDR1 MNHEY and CDR2 SVGAGI. The CDR3 is 15 amino acids. In nucleotides, the CDR3 is TGTGCCAGCAGTTACTCGCAGGGATTAGATGAAAAACTGTTTTTT. Translation gives CASSYSQGLDEKLFF.